Reported below is one T cell receptor (beta chain). RNA in amounts of roughly 0.5 to 1 ug was reverse transcribed with random hexamers. Amplification of TCR beta CDR3 by immunoSEQ multiplex PCR spanned 54 Vbeta and 13 Jbeta. MiXCR, run by TCRdb on the immunoSEQ multiplex PCR reads, gives a single entry per CDR3 protein. The sample carries some 110,000 distinct CDR3 sequences, around 94% recorded once. The data derive from a study of CD8 T cells in Susac syndrome. This CDR3 contains 16 residues. V was shortened by 3 bases and J by 0 bases, with 14 bases between the two germline ends. CDR1 is MNHEY, CDR2 SMNVEV, per germline (reference sequence). Sequencing of TCR beta, carried out with a high-throughput approach, was applied to CD8+ and CD4+ T cells from the blood. The patients with Susac syndrome were individuals who fulfilled the recently defined diagnostic criteria for disease that was either definite or probable. TEMRA cells were FACS-enriched, and CD8+ and CD4+ T cells were isolated negatively.

Sequencing used CD8+ T cells from PBMCs. The receptor's source is a human donor with Susac syndrome. The chain uses TRBV27 and TRBJ1-1; a possible D gene is TRBD1 (5 bases). The CDR3 nucleotides are TGTGCCAGCAGTTTCTTCGCAGGGACCATGAACACTGAAGCTTTCTTT. As protein: CASSFFAGTMNTEAFF.